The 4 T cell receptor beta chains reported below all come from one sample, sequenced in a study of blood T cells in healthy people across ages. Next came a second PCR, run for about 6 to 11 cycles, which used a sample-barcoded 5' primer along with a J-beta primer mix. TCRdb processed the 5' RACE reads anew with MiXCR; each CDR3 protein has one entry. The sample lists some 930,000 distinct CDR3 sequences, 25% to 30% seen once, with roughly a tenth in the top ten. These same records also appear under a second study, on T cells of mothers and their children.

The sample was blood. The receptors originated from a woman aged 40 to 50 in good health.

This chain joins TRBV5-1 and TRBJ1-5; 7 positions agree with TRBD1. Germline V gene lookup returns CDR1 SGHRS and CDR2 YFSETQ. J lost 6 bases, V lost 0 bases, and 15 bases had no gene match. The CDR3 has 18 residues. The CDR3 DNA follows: TGCGCCAGCAGCTTGGCCCCAGGGGGGAGCGTACCCACTCAGCCCCAGCATTTT. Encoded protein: CASSLAPGGSVPTQPQHF.

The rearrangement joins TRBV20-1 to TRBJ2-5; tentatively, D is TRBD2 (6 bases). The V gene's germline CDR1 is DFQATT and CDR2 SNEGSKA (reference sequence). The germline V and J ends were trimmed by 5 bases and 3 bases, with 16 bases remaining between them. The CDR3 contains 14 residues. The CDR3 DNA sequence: TGCAGTGCTGGGGTGGTACGGGGGAAAGAGACCCAGTACTTC. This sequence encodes CSAGVVRGKETQYF.

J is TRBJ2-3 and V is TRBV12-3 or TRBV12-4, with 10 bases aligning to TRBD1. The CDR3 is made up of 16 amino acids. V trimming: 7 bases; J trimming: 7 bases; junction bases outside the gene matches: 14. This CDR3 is CASTLGPRQGANTQYF. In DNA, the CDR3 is TGTGCCAGCACCTTGGGCCCCCGACAGGGGGCGAATACGCAGTATTTT.

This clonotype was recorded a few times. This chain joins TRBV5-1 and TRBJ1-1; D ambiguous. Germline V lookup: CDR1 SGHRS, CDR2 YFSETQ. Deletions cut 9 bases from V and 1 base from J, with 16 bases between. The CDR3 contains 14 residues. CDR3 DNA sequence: TGCGCCACCCGATTGAGGGAGGGGAACACTGAAGCTTTCTTT. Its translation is CATRLREGNTEAFF.